This paragraph covers one T cell receptor beta chain sequence. TCRdb ran MiXCR on the RT-PCR reads and lists one entry per CDR3 protein. The data contain about a million distinct CDR3 sequences, roughly 17% of them seen just once; the ten biggest clones take up approximately 5.9%. The data stem from a study of patients and donors after allogeneic stem cell transplantation. The germline gives CDR1 LGHNT, CDR2 FRNRAP. Between the trimmed V and J ends, which lost 3 bases and 5 bases, there was a span of 7 bases. This CDR3 has 12 residues. This receptor was identified in a human donor who was either an allogeneic HSCT recipient or a stem cell or donor lymphocyte infusion donor (not recorded which). It is not recorded whose cells these are; they may come from a transplant donor. The V gene is TRBV12-5, the J gene TRBJ1-1; D gene ambiguous. Material for sequencing was blood, either unsorted or a sorted T cell fraction (not recorded which). CDR3 sequence (DNA): TGTGCTAGTGGTTTTTTGGGAACTGAAGCTTTCTTT. This codes for CASGFLGTEAFF. Together with reference TRBV12-5 and TRBJ1-1, the CDR3 gives the full variable domain: DARVTQTPRHKVTEMGQEVTMRCQPILGHNTVFWYRQTMMQGLELLAYFRNRAPLDDSGMPKDRFSAEMPDATLATLKIQPSEPRDSAVYFCASGFLGTEAFFGQGTRLTVV.